One T cell receptor (beta chain) is described in this entry. This sample was taken from a study of blood T cell repertoires in COVID-19. The wider study: T cells, B-cell-depleted T cells, or PBMCs provided the cDNA or gDNA that served as material.

V was clipped by 9 bases and J by 6 bases, with 9 bases between them. CDR1 is KGHDR and CDR2 is SFDVKD in the germline V gene. The CDR3 spans 11 residues. Clones were sequenced by immunoSEQ multiplex PCR, and TCRdb holds only the in-frame ones, with some missing. The repertoire holds some 200,000 clones, 80% seen once, with around 5.8% in the top ten. The receptor's source is a woman between 70 and 85 years old with acute or convalescent COVID-19. What was sequenced was peripheral blood. The V gene is TRBV24-1, the J gene TRBJ2-3; D remains ambiguous. CDR3 sequence (DNA): TGTGCCACCGCGTATGCGGATACGCAGTATTTT. Translation: CATAYADTQYF.